What follows are 13 T cell receptor beta chains derived from one specimen sequenced in a study of Ad26.COV2.S vaccination and SARS-CoV-2 variants. Method: immunoSEQ multiplex PCR; TCRdb's copy keeps in-frame clones and lacks some. The data contain 350,000 to 450,000 clones, about nine tenths of them singletons. Treatment reported: about 20 received Ad26.COV2.S at low or high dose, single or two shots; 5 received placebo; per-sample allocation not given. The study sampled participants on day 63 after the first vaccine or placebo injection. Material: peripheral blood, obtained in a trial of Ad26.COV2.S vaccine versus placebo. These receptors were obtained from a person aged 18-65 years who received the Ad26.COV2.S COVID-19 vaccine or a placebo.

The chain employs TRBV21-1 and TRBJ1-6; the D call of TRBD1 is as the table states it, not checked on the DNA. TRBV21-1 is described as a pseudogene. This CDR3 comprises 17 residues. CDR3 sequence reads: CASSKGVRDTYNSPLHF. CDR3 coding DNA: TGTGCCAGCAGCAAAGGGGTCAGGGACACCTATAATTCACCCCTCCACTTT.

This clone has only one observation. This chain links TRBV7-3 with TRBJ2-3, with unresolved D. The length of the CDR3 is 13 residues. Per the germline V gene, CDR1 is SGHTA and CDR2 is FQGTGA. The V end lost 0 bases, the J end lost 2 bases, and 3 bases lay between the germline ends. The chain's CDR3 is CASSLTTTDTQYF. The CDR3 bases are TGTGCCAGCAGCTTAACGACCACAGATACGCAGTATTTT.

This chain connects TRBV11-3 to TRBJ2-7; D perhaps matches TRBD1 (5 bases). Per the germline V gene, CDR1 is SGHNT and CDR2 is YENEEA. The germline V and J ends were trimmed by 6 bases and 3 bases, with 6 bases remaining between them. The CDR3 length is 11 residues. CDR3 protein: CASSDSYEQYF. DNA for the CDR3: TGTGCCAGCAGTGACAGCTACGAGCAGTACTTC.

CDR3: CASSSPTNQPQHF. CDR3 in DNA: TGTGCCAGCAGTTCCCCGACGAATCAGCCCCAGCATTTT. The V and J genes are TRBV28 and TRBJ1-5; D gene unclear. The CDR3 covers 13 residues. Trimming removed 4 bases at V and 4 bases at J, with 8 bases between. Germline CDR1 is MDHEN and CDR2 is SYDVKM. The full variable domain, in which reference TRBV28 and TRBJ1-5 provide the parts outside the CDR3, is DVKVTQSSRYLVKRTGEKVFLECVQDMDHENMFWYRQDPGLGLRLIYFSYDVKMKEKGDIPEGYSVSREKKERFSLILESASTNQTSMYLCASSSPTNQPQHFGDGTRLSIL.

The rearrangement joins TRBV5-4 to TRBJ2-5, with D perhaps being TRBD1 or TRBD2 (5 bases each). Germline CDR1 and CDR2: SGHNT and YYREEE (reference sequence). This CDR3 is 15 amino acids long. The germline V and J ends were trimmed by 0 bases and 4 bases, with 13 bases remaining between them. Here the CDR3 reads CASSLAGRGAETQYF. CDR3 nucleotide sequence: TGTGCCAGCAGCTTGGCGGGCCGAGGGGCAGAGACCCAGTACTTC.

The chain carries TRBV6-5 and TRBJ2-1; D may be TRBD2 (6 bases). The germline V and J ends were trimmed by 2 bases and 4 bases, with 12 bases remaining between them. The length of the CDR3 is 15 residues. The germline CDR1 and CDR2 sequences are MNHEY and SVGAGI. This CDR3 is CASSYRSGLYNEQFF. DNA of the CDR3: TGTGCCAGCAGTTACAGGAGCGGGTTATACAATGAGCAGTTCTTC.

The chain combines TRBV6-6 with TRBJ1-3; D is unclear. The CDR3 is 13 amino acids. The V and J ends lost 5 bases and 3 bases respectively, with 8 bases between them. CDR1 is MNHNY and CDR2 is SVGAGI in the germline V gene (reference sequence). The CDR3 loop is CASSPTVGNTIYF. The CDR3 DNA reads as TGTGCCAGCAGTCCGACGGTTGGAAACACCATATATTTT.

This chain uses TRBV12-3 or TRBV12-4 with TRBJ2-3; D possibly corresponds to TRBD2 (6 bases). The CDR3 runs 13 residues. Trimming removed 2 bases from V and 7 bases from J, with 10 bases in between. For the CDR3, the DNA is TGTGCCAGCAGTTTAACGGGGGAGCATACGCAGTATTTT. This sequence encodes CASSLTGEHTQYF.

The chain carries TRBV4-3 and TRBJ2-5; 7 bases align to TRBD2. The germline V gene encodes CDR1 LGHNA and CDR2 YSLEER. V dropped 2 bases and J dropped 5; count of bases not matched to a gene: 8. This CDR3 comprises 15 residues. This chain's CDR3 is CASSQFGGRGETQYF. The CDR3 nucleotides read TGCGCCAGCAGCCAATTCGGCGGGAGAGGGGAGACCCAGTACTTC.

In this sample, this clone turned up once. The chain joins TRBV19 to TRBJ1-1; 9 bases fit TRBD1. CDR1 and CDR2 (germline): LNHDA, SQIVND (reference sequence). J lost 4 bases, V lost 7 bases, and 19 bases had no gene match. The length of the CDR3 is 18 residues. The CDR3 sequence is CASTATRGQGLSGTEAFF. CDR3 DNA sequence: TGTGCCAGTACAGCCACCCGGGGACAGGGCTTGTCGGGCACTGAAGCTTTCTTT.

As regards this clone: A read error may produce the germline difference seen at one junction end. V is TRBV4-1 and J is TRBJ1-5; D unresolved. The CDR3 totals 15 residues. CDR1 is MGHRA and CDR2 is YSYEKL in the germline V gene. CDR3 DNA sequence: TGCGCCAGCAGCAAAGAGGCCCTCGCCAATCAGCCCCAGCATTTT. Encoded protein: CASSKEALANQPQHF.

This clone has only a few counts. The J gene is TRBJ2-1, the V gene TRBV24-1; 12 nucleotides line up with TRBD2. Trimming removed 10 bases from V and 4 bases from J; junction bases left unmatched: 1. Germline V gene sequence: CDR1 KGHDR, CDR2 SFDVKD. This CDR3 region has 13 residues. The CDR3 region is CATGTSGYNEQFF. The CDR3 coding sequence is TGTGCCACTGGGACTAGCGGGTACAATGAGCAGTTCTTC.

The chain uses TRBV6-5 and TRBJ1-5, with D unclear. The CDR3 loop spans 14 amino acids. CDR1 MNHEY and CDR2 SVGAGI come from the germline V gene. Trimming left V 6 bases short and J 4 bases short, with 13 bases between. DNA for the CDR3: TGTGCCAGCAGCCTCAACAGTGCTAATCAGCCCCAGCATTTT. This gives the protein CASSLNSANQPQHF.